The next 12 T cell receptor beta chains were all read from a single sample in a study of early T cells in non-severe SARS-CoV-2 infection. TCRdb reanalysed the 5' RACE reads using MiXCR and keeps one entry per CDR3 protein. This table has some 50,000 distinct CDR3 sequences, about 4.2% appearing once. Sequencing was carried out using whole blood. Receptors originate from an adult who was a healthcare worker with PCR-confirmed SARS-CoV-2 infection or an uninfected control (not recorded which).

This clonotype was observed at least ten times. The chain employs TRBV5-6 and TRBJ2-1; unclear D gene. Germline CDR1 is SGHDT and CDR2 is YYEEEE. V lost 0 bases and J lost 4, with 11 bases in between. This CDR3 spans 15 amino acids. Here the CDR3 DNA reads TGTGCCAGCAGCTTGGGACGGTGGGCGTACAATGAGCAGTTCTTC. Translated: CASSLGRWAYNEQFF. The variable domain in full, completed from reference TRBV5-6 and TRBJ2-1, reads DAGVTQSPTHLIKTRGQQVTLRCSPKSGHDTVSWYQQALGQGPQFIFQYYEEEERQRGNFPDRFSGHQFPNYSSELNVNALLLGDSALYLCASSLGRWAYNEQFFGPGTRLTVL.

This clonotype was seen a handful of times. The CDR3 loop is CASSQESFRRGGNEQFF. Here the CDR3 DNA reads TGTGCCAGCAGCCAAGAAAGTTTTCGCAGGGGCGGGAATGAGCAGTTCTTC. The chain couples TRBV4-2 to TRBJ2-1; possible D gene TRBD1, 6 bases. The germline V and J ends were trimmed by 0 bases and 7 bases, with 19 bases remaining between them. Germline V gene lookup returns CDR1 LGHNA and CDR2 YNFKEQ. The CDR3 has 17 residues.

This chain joins TRBV2 and TRBJ2-2; D uncertain. The V end lost 9 bases, the J end lost 6 bases, and 17 bases lay between the germline ends. The germline V gene has CDR1 SNHLY and CDR2 FYNNEI. This CDR3 region has 14 residues. The CDR3 nucleotides are TGTGCCAGTAACCGACTTTTTAATGCCGGGGAGCTGTTTTTT. Translated, it gives CASNRLFNAGELFF. Full variable domain (outside the CDR3, taken from reference TRBV2 and TRBJ2-2): EPEVTQTPSHQVTQMGQEVILRCVPISNHLYFYWYRQILGQKVEFLVSFYNNEISEKSEIFDDQFSVERPDGSNFTLKIRSTKLEDSAMYFCASNRLFNAGELFFGEGSRLTVL.

The V and J genes are TRBV7-9 and TRBJ1-2; 7 positions match TRBD1. The ends lost 7 bases at V and 6 bases at J; junction bases unmatched: 11. CDR1 and CDR2 (germline): SEHNR, FQNEAQ (reference sequence). The CDR3 totals 14 residues. As DNA, the CDR3 is TGTGCCAGCACCCATGGCAGGGGGAAAGATGGCTACACCTTC. This codes for CASTHGRGKDGYTF. Based on the CDR3 plus reference TRBV7-9 and TRBJ1-2, the full variable domain is DTGVSQNPRHKITKRGQNVTFRCDPISEHNRLYWYRQTLGQGPEFLTYFQNEAQLEKSRLLSDRFSAERPKGSFSTLEIQRTEQGDSAMYLCASTHGRGKDGYTFGSGTRLTVV.

This clonotype was seen ten or more times. The chain recombines TRBV20-1 with TRBJ2-7; TRBD2 matches 14 bases. Germline CDR1 is DFQATT and CDR2 is SNEGSKA (reference sequence). V was pared by 5 bases and J by 3 bases, with 3 bases of the junction left unmatched. There are 14 residues in the CDR3. The CDR3: CSAGGLAGGYEQYF. CDR3 nucleotides: TGCAGTGCTGGAGGACTAGCGGGGGGCTACGAGCAGTACTTC.

This clonotype was observed at least ten times. This rearrangement joins TRBV2 to TRBJ1-4; D is ambiguous. The V end lost 2 bases, the J end lost 8 bases, and 9 bases lay between the germline ends. The CDR3 has 13 amino acids. Germline CDR1 SNHLY, CDR2 FYNNEI. In DNA form, the CDR3 reads TGTGCCAGCAGTGAACTGGGTCTCGAAAAACTGTTTTTT. It translates to CASSELGLEKLFF.

This clonotype was recorded at least ten times. V usage is TRBV6-5 and J usage is TRBJ1-1, with D uncertain. This CDR3 is built from 12 residues. V lost 0 bases to trimming and J lost 10 bases, with 9 bases between them. Germline V gene data show CDR1 as MNHEY and CDR2 as SVGAGI. The DNA of the CDR3 is TGTGCCAGCAGTTACTCTGGGCTGGGAGCTTTCTTT. It codes for CASSYSGLGAFF.

This clonotype was observed many times. The rearrangement uses TRBV29-1 and TRBJ1-2, with D uncertain. Looked up from germline, CDR1 is SQVTM and CDR2 is ANQGSEA. The CDR3 is 12 amino acids. V lost 6 bases, J lost 3 bases, and 11 bases lay in between. CDR3 nucleotides: TGCAGCGTGGAGACCGTTGACTATGGCTACACCTTC. Its protein product is CSVETVDYGYTF.

This clonotype was seen at least ten times. J is TRBJ2-1 and V is TRBV9; 7 bases align to TRBD2. Germline V gives CDR1 SGDLS, CDR2 YYNGEE. The CDR3 is 16 residues long. Trimming at V came to 2 bases and at J to 5 bases, leaving 10 bases not matched to a gene. The CDR3 protein is CASSVWEGGVNNEQFF. In nucleotides, the CDR3 is TGTGCCAGCAGCGTTTGGGAGGGCGGGGTAAACAATGAGCAGTTCTTC.

The V and J genes are TRBV7-3 and TRBJ2-3; no reliable D call. Per germline, CDR1 SGHTA and CDR2 FQGTGA. This CDR3 has 15 amino acids. V was shortened by 0 bases and J by 0 bases, with 7 bases between the two germline ends. CDR3 sequence (DNA): TGTGCCAGCAGCTTAACGTTAGGAAGCACAGATACGCAGTATTTT. Its translation: CASSLTLGSTDTQYF.

In this sample, this clonotype turned up many times. The rearrangement joins TRBV9 to TRBJ1-5; D is unclear. The V gene's germline CDR1 is SGDLS and CDR2 YYNGEE. The CDR3 is made up of 14 amino acids. V was cut by 4 bases and J by 2 bases, with 10 bases left in between. In DNA form, the CDR3 reads TGTGCCAGCAGCCCGGACGGGGGCAATCAGCCCCAGCATTTT. Protein sequence: CASSPDGGNQPQHF.

This clonotype has a count of ten or more. The V and J genes are TRBV5-1 and TRBJ1-1, with D possibly TRBD1 on 6 matching bases. The CDR3 length is 14 residues. The V end was cut by 3 bases, the J end by 7 bases, with 16 bases between. The germline V gene has CDR1 SGHRS and CDR2 YFSETQ. The CDR3 nucleotides are TGCGCCAGCAGCTCACAGGGTGTCGGGAGTGAAGCTTTCTTT. This encodes CASSSQGVGSEAFF.